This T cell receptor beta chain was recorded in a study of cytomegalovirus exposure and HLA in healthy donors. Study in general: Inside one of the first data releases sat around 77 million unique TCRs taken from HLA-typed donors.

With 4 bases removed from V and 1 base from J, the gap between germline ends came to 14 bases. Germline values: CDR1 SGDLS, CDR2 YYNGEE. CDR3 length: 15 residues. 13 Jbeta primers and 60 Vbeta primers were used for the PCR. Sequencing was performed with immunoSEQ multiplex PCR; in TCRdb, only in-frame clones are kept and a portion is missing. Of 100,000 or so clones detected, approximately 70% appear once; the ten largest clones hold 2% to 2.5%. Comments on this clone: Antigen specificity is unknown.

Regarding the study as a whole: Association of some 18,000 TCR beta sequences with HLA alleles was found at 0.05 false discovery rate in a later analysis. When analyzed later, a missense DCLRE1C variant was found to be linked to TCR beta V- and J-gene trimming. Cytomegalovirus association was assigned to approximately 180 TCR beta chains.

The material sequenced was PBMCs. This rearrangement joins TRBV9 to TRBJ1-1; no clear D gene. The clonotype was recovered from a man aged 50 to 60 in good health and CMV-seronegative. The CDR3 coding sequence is TGTGCCAGCAGCCCCCGTTTGACGGGGAACACTGAAGCTTTCTTT. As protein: CASSPRLTGNTEAFF.